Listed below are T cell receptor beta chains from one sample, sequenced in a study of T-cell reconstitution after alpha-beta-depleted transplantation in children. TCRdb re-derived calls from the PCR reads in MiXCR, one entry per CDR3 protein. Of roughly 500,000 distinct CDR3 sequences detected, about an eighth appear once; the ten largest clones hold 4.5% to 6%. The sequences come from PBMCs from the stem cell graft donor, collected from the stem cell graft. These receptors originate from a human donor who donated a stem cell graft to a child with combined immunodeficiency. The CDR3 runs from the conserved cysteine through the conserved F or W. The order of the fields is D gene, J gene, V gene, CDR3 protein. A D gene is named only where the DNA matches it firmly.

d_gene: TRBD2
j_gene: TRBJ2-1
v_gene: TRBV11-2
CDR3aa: CASSVTASGRMNEQFF

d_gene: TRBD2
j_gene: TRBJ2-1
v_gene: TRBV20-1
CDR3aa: CSARDVSSGKSYNEQFF

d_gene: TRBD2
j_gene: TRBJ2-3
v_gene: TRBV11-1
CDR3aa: CASSLYLSTGTSGADTQYF

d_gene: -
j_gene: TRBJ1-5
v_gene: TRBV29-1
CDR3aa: CSVGGASQPQHF

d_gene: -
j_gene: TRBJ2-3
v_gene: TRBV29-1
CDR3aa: CSVEGQSTDTQYF

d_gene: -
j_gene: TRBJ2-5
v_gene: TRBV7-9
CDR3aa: CASSQRDIRTETQYF

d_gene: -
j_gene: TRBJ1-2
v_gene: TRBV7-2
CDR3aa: CASSLPGRGRGGYTF

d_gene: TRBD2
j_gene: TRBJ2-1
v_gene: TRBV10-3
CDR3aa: CAMGAWASGYNEQFF

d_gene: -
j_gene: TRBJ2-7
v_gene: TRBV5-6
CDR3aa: CASSHGTVYEQYF

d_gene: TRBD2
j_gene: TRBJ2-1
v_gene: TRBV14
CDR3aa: CASSQDPTSGGEWSSYNEQFF

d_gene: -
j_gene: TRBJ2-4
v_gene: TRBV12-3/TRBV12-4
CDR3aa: CASSLGQESNIQYF

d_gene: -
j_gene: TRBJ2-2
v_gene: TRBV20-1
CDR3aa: CSARVPDTTGELFF

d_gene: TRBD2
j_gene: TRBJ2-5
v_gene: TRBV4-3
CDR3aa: CASSRGLVGETQYF

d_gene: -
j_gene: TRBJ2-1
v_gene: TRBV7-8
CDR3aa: CASSLGPRNEQFF

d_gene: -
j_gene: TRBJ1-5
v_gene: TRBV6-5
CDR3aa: CASSYDSGNQPQHF

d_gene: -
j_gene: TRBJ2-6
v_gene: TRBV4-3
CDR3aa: CASSQDHLASGANVLTF

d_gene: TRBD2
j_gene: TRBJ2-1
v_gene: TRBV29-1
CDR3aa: CSVELAGINEQFF

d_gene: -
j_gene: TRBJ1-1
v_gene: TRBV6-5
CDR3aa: CASSYSEGSTEAFF

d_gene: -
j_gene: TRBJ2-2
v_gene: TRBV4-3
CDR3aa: CASSQGTRTGELFF

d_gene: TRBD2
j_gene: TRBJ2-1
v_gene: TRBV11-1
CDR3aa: CASRSSTSVNNEQFF

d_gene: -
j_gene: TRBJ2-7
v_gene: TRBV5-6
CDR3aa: CASSFVGVRGNEQYF

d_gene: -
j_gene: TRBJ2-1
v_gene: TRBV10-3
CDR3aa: CAISELPHNEQFF

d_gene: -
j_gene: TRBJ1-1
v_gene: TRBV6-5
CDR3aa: CASSYNPPGRVTEAFF

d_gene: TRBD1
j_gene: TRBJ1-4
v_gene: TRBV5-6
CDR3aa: CASRQGADEKLFF

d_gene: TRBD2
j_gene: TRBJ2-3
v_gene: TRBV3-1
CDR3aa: CASSQDASGADTQYF

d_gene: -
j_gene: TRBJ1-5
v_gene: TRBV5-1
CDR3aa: CASSPRAGSNQPQHF

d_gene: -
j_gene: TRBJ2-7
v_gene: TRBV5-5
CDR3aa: CASSPPFYEQYF